In its sample, the clone carrying this TCR beta chain was seen a few times. Its target is not known. This record comes from a study of molecular identifiers for immune sequencing clone quantification. For the study at large: Four portions were sequenced after RNA from 20,000 or 100,000 naive CD8 cells was split five ways in replicates.

Trimming shortened V by 7 bases and J by 3 bases, and 19 bases separated the two germline ends. Germline CDR1 reads MDHEN; CDR2 reads SYDVKM. The CDR3 extends over 15 amino acids. Sequencing libraries of naive CD8 cells derived from approximately 20,000 to 980,000 sorted cells with 10%, 30% or 50% RNA. The authors gated naive CD8 T cells as CD8+CD4-CCR7+CD45RA+ for sorting. Study findings and constraints: Over 98% of effector molecules, but under 1% in naive cells, were held by clones with more than 20 RNA copies.

TCRdb recomputed calls from the PCR reads with MiXCR, one row per CDR3 protein. The sample consists of about 98,000 distinct CDR3 sequences, 35% of them appearing once. The TCR was taken from a human donor in good health. Some libraries in this study had Jurkat cell RNA spiked in. The sequenced sample consisted of naive CD8+ T cells from blood, with Jurkat cell RNA spiked in. Regarding subset: FACS-sorted CD8+CD4-CCR7+CD45RA+ naive T cells. The V and J genes are TRBV28 and TRBJ2-7; a weak D match, TRBD2 (6 bases). The CDR3 bases are TGTGCCAGCAATTCCCGGGACTCCCGATTCTACGAGCAGTACTTC. Encoded protein: CASNSRDSRFYEQYF.